This passage covers 10 T cell receptor beta chains from one sample sequenced in a study of early stage breast cancer tumors. TCRdb's table, derived via immunoSEQ multiplex PCR, lists solely in-frame clones and lacks some. The sample holds about 5,500 clones, roughly 68% seen once. The sample consisted of normal breast tissue next to the tumor. Receptors originate from a person in their sixties with breast cancer.

This chain connects TRBV19 to TRBJ2-3, with 8 bases fitting TRBD2. Germline CDR1 LNHDA, CDR2 SQIVND (reference sequence). The CDR3 runs 14 residues. J was trimmed by 0 bases and V by 5 bases; bases with no gene match: 1. Here the CDR3 reads CASSGLASTDTQYF. CDR3 DNA: TGTGCCAGTAGTGGACTAGCTAGCACAGATACGCAGTATTTT. The variable domain in full, completed from reference TRBV19 and TRBJ2-3, reads DGGITQSPKYLFRKEGQNVTLSCEQNLNHDAMYWYRQDPGQGLRLIYYSQIVNDFQKGDIAEGYSVSREKKESFPLTVTSAQKNPTAFYLCASSGLASTDTQYFGPGTRLTVL.

The chain recombines TRBV7-2 with TRBJ2-5; tentative D call: TRBD2 (6 bases). The CDR3 has 15 amino acids. Trimming cost V 1 base and J 5 bases, with 14 bases left between them. Germline V gene data show CDR1 as SGHTA and CDR2 as FQGNSA. Written as DNA, the CDR3 is TGTGCCAGCAGCTTAGATGGCGGAGGGGAGGAGACCCAGTACTTC. Residues: CASSLDGGGEETQYF.

V is TRBV6-1 and J is TRBJ1-1, with D unresolved. Trimming stripped 6 bases from V and 6 bases from J, with 8 bases between. This CDR3 region has 11 residues. Germline lookup yields CDR1 MNHNS and CDR2 SASEGT. CDR3 loop: CASSDGAEAFF. The CDR3 bases are TGTGCCAGCAGCGACGGCGCTGAAGCTTTCTTT.

The J gene is TRBJ1-2, the V gene TRBV10-3; D is undetermined. Germline CDR1 and CDR2: ENHRY and SYGVKD. CDR3 length equals 13 residues. The ends were cut back, 2 bases at V and 1 base at J, with 5 bases in the middle. CDR3 region: CAISEEVNYGYTF. The CDR3 nucleotides are TGTGCCATCAGTGAGGAGGTTAACTATGGCTACACCTTC.

This chain uses TRBV7-9 with TRBJ1-1, with D tentatively TRBD1 (5 bases). The CDR3 contains 14 residues. Deletions cut 1 base from V and 7 bases from J, with 13 bases between. Germline loops: CDR1 SEHNR, CDR2 FQNEAQ (reference sequence). The CDR3 bases are TGTGCCAGCAGCTTAGAGGGTGTCGGGGGTGAAGCTTTCTTT. Translation: CASSLEGVGGEAFF.

This chain links TRBV6-1 with TRBJ1-5, with D unclear. The CDR3 is 15 residues long. Germline V gives CDR1 MNHNS, CDR2 SASEGT. V shed 4 bases and J shed 1 base, with 11 bases lying between them. The CDR3 region is CASSGDFVSNQPQHF. In DNA form, the CDR3 reads TGTGCCAGCAGTGGAGATTTTGTAAGCAATCAGCCCCAGCATTTT.

This clone was seen a few times. The rearrangement links TRBV27 to TRBJ2-7; D is unclear. The CDR3 has 11 residues. V lost 8 bases to trimming and J lost 0 bases, with 5 bases between them. Germline assignment: CDR1 MNHEY and CDR2 SMNVEV (reference sequence). The CDR3 spells CASGVSYEQYF. CDR3 DNA sequence: TGTGCCAGCGGGGTCTCCTACGAGCAGTACTTC.

V gene TRBV7-9 combines with J gene TRBJ2-3; no clear D gene. The CDR3 consists of 14 residues. Germline CDR1 reads SEHNR; CDR2 reads FQNEAQ (reference sequence). V was shortened by 5 bases and J by 0 bases, with 9 bases between the two germline ends. CDR3 sequence reads: CASSPRASTDTQYF. CDR3 bases: TGTGCCAGCAGCCCACGGGCCAGCACAGATACGCAGTATTTT. Full variable domain (rest looked up from reference TRBV7-9 and TRBJ2-3): DTGVSQNPRHKITKRGQNVTFRCDPISEHNRLYWYRQTLGQGPEFLTYFQNEAQLEKSRLLSDRFSAERPKGSFSTLEIQRTEQGDSAMYLCASSPRASTDTQYFGPGTRLTVL.

V and J are TRBV11-3 and TRBJ1-1; possibly TRBD1 for D (5 bases). Germline lookup yields CDR1 SGHNT and CDR2 YENEEA. Trimming cost V 1 base and J 4 bases, with 7 bases left between them. CDR3 length: 13 residues. In DNA form, the CDR3 reads TGTGCCAGCAGCTTAGCCGGGGGCACTGAAGCTTTCTTT. Its protein product is CASSLAGGTEAFF.

The rearrangement uses TRBV11-2 and TRBJ1-1, with TRBD1 identical over 7 bases. The CDR3 sequence is 15 residues long. Germline CDR1 is SGHAT and CDR2 is FQNNGV. J lost 4 bases, V lost 1 base, and 6 bases had no gene match. DNA of the CDR3: TGTGCCAGCAGCTTAGCGGGACAGCTGTTCACTGAAGCTTTCTTT. It translates to CASSLAGQLFTEAFF.